Presented here are 26 T cell receptor beta chains from one specimen sequenced in a study of read filtering for tumor transcriptome and immune sequencing. This library used 300 to 500 ng RNA and molecular barcoded adaptors spanning alpha/delta and beta/gamma chains. TCRdb processed the reads anew with MiXCR; each CDR3 protein has one entry. The sample consists of tens of thousands of distinct CDR3 sequences, around 20% of them appearing once. The specimen sequenced was a population of CD138-negative cells sorted from bone marrow. The origin of the receptors is a donor aged 40 or over with multiple myeloma.

This clonotype was counted ten times or more. An end of the junction does not agree with germline; a read error may underlie this. CDR3 bases: TGTGCTAGCAGCCCTGGCGGGAGCTCCTACAATGAGCAGTTCTTC. It yields the protein CASSPGGSSYNEQFF. This chain connects TRBV7-7 to TRBJ2-1, with 7 bases identical to TRBD2. The CDR3 is made up of 15 amino acids. Germline V CDR1 and CDR2: SSHAT, FNYEAQ (reference sequence). Filled out from reference TRBV7-7 and TRBJ2-1, the complete variable domain reads GAGVSQSPRYKVTKRGQDVTLRCDPISSHATLYWYQQALGQGPEFLTYFNYEAQPDKSGLPSDRFSAERPEGSISTLTIQRTEQRDSAMYRCASSPGGSSYNEQFFGPGTRLTVL.

The table lists this clonotype with many counts. This chain uses TRBV28 with TRBJ2-3; 9 bases map to TRBD2. CDR1 and CDR2 (germline): MDHEN, SYDVKM. The junction had 6 bases not matched to a gene; V was cut back by 2 bases and J by 0 bases. CDR3 size: 17 residues. The CDR3 DNA follows: TGTGCCAGCAGTTTAGCGGGAGGGGATTCTAGCACAGATACGCAGTATTTT. Encoded protein: CASSLAGGDSSTDTQYF. Drawing the rest from reference TRBV28 and TRBJ2-3, the complete variable domain is DVKVTQSSRYLVKRTGEKVFLECVQDMDHENMFWYRQDPGLGLRLIYFSYDVKMKEKGDIPEGYSVSREKKERFSLILESASTNQTSMYLCASSLAGGDSSTDTQYFGPGTRLTVL.

This clonotype was observed at least ten times. V and J are TRBV29-1 and TRBJ2-7; 12 positions agree with TRBD2. V lost 7 bases and J lost 3; bases outside the gene matches: 4. The CDR3 runs to 13 residues. Germline V CDR1 and CDR2: SQVTM, ANQGSEA. The CDR3 DNA is TGCAGCGCTGGACTAGCGGGAAACTACGAGCAGTACTTC. This encodes CSAGLAGNYEQYF.

Notes on this clonotype: Germline is not matched at one junction end, which may reflect a read error. CDR3 nucleotide sequence: TGTGCCAGCGGATCAGGGGGCGCAGGACGTGATGAGCAGTCCTTC. This translates into CASGSGGAGRDEQSF. The rearrangement joins TRBV19 to TRBJ2-1; 8 bases align to TRBD1. CDR3 size: 15 residues. From germline, CDR1 is LNHDA and CDR2 SQIVND (reference sequence). The variable domain in full, completed from reference TRBV19 and TRBJ2-1, reads DGGITQSPKYLFRKEGQNVTLSCEQNLNHDAMYWYRQDPGQGLRLIYYSQIVNDFQKGDIAEGYSVSREKKESFPLTVTSAQKNPTAFYLCASGSGGAGRDEQSFGPGTRLTVL.

Remarks on this clonotype: A read error is possible here, since a much larger clone lies one base away. The chain couples TRBV5-1 to TRBJ2-7; 8 positions match TRBD1. The CDR3 consists of 15 residues. Germline trimming cut 1 base from V and 3 bases from J; bases unmatched to any gene: 6. Germline values: CDR1 SGHRS, CDR2 YFSETQ. The CDR3 sequence is CASSLFRTGSYEQYF. The CDR3 coding sequence is TGCGCCAGCAGCTTGTTCCGGACAGGGAGCTACGAGCAGTACTTC. Complete variable domain (other parts from reference TRBV5-1 and TRBJ2-7): KAGVTQTPRYLIKTRGQQVTLSCSPISGHRSVSWYQQTPGQGLQFLFEYFSETQRNKGNFPGRFSGRQFSNSRSEMNVSTLELGDSALYLCASSLFRTGSYEQYFGPGTRLTVT.

This clonotype was counted at least ten times. The chain combines TRBV29-1 with TRBJ2-7; TRBD1 aligns across 9 bases. Germline V gene data show CDR1 as SQVTM and CDR2 as ANQGSEA. This CDR3 region has 13 residues. After removal of 4 bases from V and 5 bases from J, the junction contained 6 bases not matched to a gene. The CDR3 DNA reads TGCAGCGTTGTTAGGGGACAGGGAGACGAGCAGTACTTC. It encodes CSVVRGQGDEQYF.

This clonotype was counted at least ten times. The J gene is TRBJ2-1, the V gene TRBV29-1; 10 bases match TRBD1. The CDR3 sequence is 14 residues long. Germline CDR1 and CDR2: SQVTM and ANQGSEA. J was trimmed by 8 bases and V by 7 bases; bases with no gene match: 11. The CDR3 region is CSARTGGNVDEQFF. The CDR3 DNA is TGCAGCGCCAGGACAGGGGGGAACGTGGATGAGCAGTTCTTC.

This clonotype was detected ten times or more. As DNA, the CDR3 is TGTGCCAGCAGACAACGAACTAGCGGAAGTGGGGATGAGCAGTTCTTC. Translated, it gives CASRQRTSGSGDEQFF. The chain links TRBV5-4 to TRBJ2-1, with TRBD2 matching 8 bases. In germline, CDR1 is SGHNT, CDR2 YYREEE (reference sequence). J lost 8 bases, V lost 5 bases, and 15 bases had no gene match. The length of the CDR3 is 16 residues.

This clonotype was seen many times. V and J are TRBV30 and TRBJ2-1, with TRBD2 identical over 9 bases. CDR1 is GTSNPN and CDR2 is SVGIG in the germline V gene (reference sequence). Germline trimming cut 4 bases from V and 7 bases from J; bases unmatched to any gene: 5. The CDR3 extends over 13 amino acids. CDR3 residues: CAWKNAGGNEQFF. The CDR3 DNA reads TGTGCCTGGAAGAATGCGGGAGGGAATGAGCAGTTCTTC.

Many counts were recorded for this clonotype. As the CDR3 is not closed by the conserved phenylalanine or tryptophan, this likely results from a read error. Because the CDR3's place on the DNA is in doubt, the DNA is left out and the CDR3 is given as listed by TCRdb. The genes are TRBV12-3 or TRBV12-4 and TRBJ2-7; TRBD1 is the table's D call, not checked against the DNA. Including both end residues, the CDR3 is 11 amino acids long. CDR3 protein: CASSFGIQPQS.

The table lists this clonotype with many counts. The genes are TRBV29-1 and TRBJ2-3; the D is unclear. This CDR3 is built from 11 residues. Germline V gene sequence: CDR1 SQVTM, CDR2 ANQGSEA. V shed 3 bases and J shed 5 bases, with 6 bases lying between them. Here the CDR3 reads CSVELVDTQYF. The CDR3 DNA sequence: TGCAGCGTTGAGCTGGTAGATACGCAGTATTTT.

At least ten counts were recorded for this clonotype. This rearrangement joins TRBV24-1 to TRBJ2-1, with TRBD2 identical over 10 bases. Germline trimming cut 1 base from V and 9 bases from J; bases unmatched to any gene: 11. The CDR3 extends over 17 amino acids. Per the germline V gene, CDR1 is KGHDR and CDR2 is SFDVKD. The CDR3 nucleotides are TGTGCCACCAGTGATTTAACTAGCGGGGTTGGAGGTACTGAGCAGTTCTTC. Encoded protein: CATSDLTSGVGGTEQFF.

As to this clonotype: Just one base apart from a much larger clone, this may be a read error. The chain recombines TRBV3-1 with TRBJ1-5; 8 bases agree with TRBD1. With V trimmed by 9 bases and J by 4 bases, 8 bases remained unmatched. The CDR3 runs to 14 residues. Germline CDR1 LGHDT, CDR2 YNNKEL (reference sequence). The CDR3 nucleotides read TGTGCCAGGAGCACCCGACAGGGGAATCAGCCCCAGCATTTT. Residues: CARSTRQGNQPQHF.

Many counts were recorded for this clonotype. This sequence joins TRBV20-1 and TRBJ1-1; D is perhaps TRBD1 (5 bases). The V gene lost 6 bases and the J gene lost 1 base, with 12 bases spanning the gap. The CDR3 contains 13 residues. Germline loops: CDR1 DFQATT, CDR2 SNEGSKA (reference sequence). CDR3 sequence (DNA): TGCAGTGCGGTAGGACACTCGAACACTGAAGCTTTCTTT. It encodes CSAVGHSNTEAFF.

Concerning this clonotype: It is likely a read error: a sequence one base away is far more abundant. The V and J genes are TRBV28 and TRBJ2-1, with 8 nucleotides matching TRBD1. In germline, CDR1 is MDHEN, CDR2 SYDVKM. The CDR3 is 15 residues long. V shed 8 bases, J shed 5 bases, and the junction held 11 bases outside the gene matches. The CDR3 nucleotides read TGTGCCAGCCACGATAGACAGGGGTTCAACAATGAGCAGTTCTTC. The encoded protein is CASHDRQGFNNEQFF.

The chain combines TRBV28 with TRBJ1-1, with 7 bases matching TRBD1. The length of the CDR3 is 14 residues. Trimming at V came to 8 bases and at J to 11 bases, leaving 17 bases not matched to a gene. In germline, CDR1 is MDHEN, CDR2 SYDVKM. Here the CDR3 DNA reads TGTGCCAGCGGCGGGCCGGGGACAGCCCCTGGGGCTTTCTTT. It encodes CASGGPGTAPGAFF. The full variable domain, completed using reference TRBV28 and TRBJ1-1, is DVKVTQSSRYLVKRTGEKVFLECVQDMDHENMFWYRQDPGLGLRLIYFSYDVKMKEKGDIPEGYSVSREKKERFSLILESASTNQTSMYLCASGGPGTAPGAFFGQGTRLTVV.

About this clonotype: This likely stems from a read error, as it lies one base from a far larger clone. The chain employs TRBV11-2 and TRBJ2-2; either TRBD1 or TRBD2 may supply D (6 bases each). The CDR3 contains 15 residues. From germline, CDR1 is SGHAT and CDR2 FQNNGV. The CDR3 reads CAGSPGGGRLGELFF. CDR3 DNA sequence: TGTGCCGGCAGCCCAGGAGGGGGGCGCCTCGGGGAGCTGTTTTTT.

The sample holds many counts of this clonotype. This chain joins TRBV28 and TRBJ2-2, with a weak D call TRBD2 (5 bases). V shed 5 bases and J shed 4 bases, with 17 bases lying between them. Germline assignment: CDR1 MDHEN and CDR2 SYDVKM. CDR3 size: 16 residues. The chain's CDR3 is CASSSAEGLGTGELFF. The CDR3 DNA sequence: TGTGCCAGCAGTAGTGCCGAGGGCCTGGGCACCGGGGAGCTGTTTTTT.

In its sample, this clonotype was seen many times. The V gene is TRBV7-8, the J gene TRBJ2-5, with 9 bases lining up with TRBD1. The CDR3 covers 17 residues. The J segment lost 2 bases and the V segment lost 0 bases, leaving 7 bases of the junction unmatched. Per germline, CDR1 SGHVS and CDR2 FQNEAQ. The CDR3 nucleotides read TGTGCCAGCAGCTTAGCGCGAAACAGGGGGCAGCAAGAGACCCAGTACTTC. Translated: CASSLARNRGQQETQYF.

This clonotype was counted at least ten times. CDR3 DNA: TGTGCCAGCAGCTTAGCGGCTAGCGCAACCTACGAGCAGTACTTC. It yields the protein CASSLAASATYEQYF. The chain carries TRBV7-9 and TRBJ2-7, with D maybe TRBD2 (6 bases). The CDR3 loop spans 15 amino acids. Trimming stripped 0 bases from V and 2 bases from J, with 11 bases between. Germline assignment: CDR1 SEHNR and CDR2 FQNEAQ (reference sequence).

Points on this clonotype: With only one base between it and a far larger clone, this is likely a read error. J is TRBJ1-1 and V is TRBV11-2, with D possibly matching TRBD1 (5 bases). CDR3 length: 13 residues. The V gene's germline CDR1 is SGHAT and CDR2 FQNNGV. The CDR3 nucleotides read TGTGCCAGCAGCCCTCCCCGGGGCTCACCCCTCCTCTTT. Its translation is CASSPPRGSPLLF.

There are a few counts of this clonotype. The rearrangement uses TRBV5-1 and TRBJ1-3; D might be TRBD1 (5 bases). Germline CDR1 reads SGHRS; CDR2 reads YFSETQ. V lost 1 base and J lost 1, with 9 bases in between. The CDR3 extends over 15 amino acids. The CDR3 loop is CASSLNSGSGNTIYF. DNA of the CDR3: TGCGCCAGCAGCTTGAATTCAGGGTCTGGAAACACCATATATTTT.

Concerning this clonotype: A much larger clone lies a single base off, so this may be a read error. In this CDR3 the conserved last residue, phenylalanine or tryptophan, is missing, so a read error is likely. This chain uses TRBV29-1 with TRBJ2-7, with D possibly TRBD2 on 5 matching bases. V gave up 4 bases and J gave up 10 bases, with 17 bases separating them. This CDR3 has 12 amino acids. The V gene's germline CDR1 is SQVTM and CDR2 ANQGSEA. CDR3 sequence reads: CSVVRGPETQYL. As DNA, the CDR3 is TGCAGCGTTGTGAGAGGGCCCGAGACACAGTACCTC.

This clonotype was recorded at least ten times. The V gene is TRBV7-9, the J gene TRBJ2-5; D ambiguous. Germline CDR1 and CDR2: SEHNR and FQNEAQ (reference sequence). V lost 5 bases and J lost 2, with 0 bases in between. The CDR3 covers 10 residues. CDR3 residues: CASSQETQYF. CDR3 in DNA: TGTGCCAGCAGCCAAGAGACCCAGTACTTC.

Details on this clonotype: Mismatch with germline at one junction end may stem from a read error. This sequence joins TRBV23-1 and TRBJ1-5, with 8 bases aligning to TRBD1. TRBV23-1 is an ORF, with its function uncertain. This CDR3 spans 16 amino acids. CDR3 sequence (DNA): TGCGCCAGCGGTCACGGGGACAGGCATAGCAATCAGCCCCAGCATTTT. This codes for CASGHGDRHSNQPQHF.

This clonotype was observed many times. The chain has TRBV7-9 and TRBJ2-1; 7 nucleotides agree with TRBD2. V lost 5 bases, J lost 10 bases, and 11 bases stayed unmatched. Germline V lookup: CDR1 SEHNR, CDR2 FQNEAQ (reference sequence). The length of the CDR3 is 14 residues. CDR3 nucleotide sequence: TGTGCCAGCAGCGTCGGTGGCGGGAGTGAAGAGCAGTTCTTC. Translated, it gives CASSVGGGSEEQFF. The whole variable domain, remainder taken from reference TRBV7-9 and TRBJ2-1, is DTGVSQNPRHKITKRGQNVTFRCDPISEHNRLYWYRQTLGQGPEFLTYFQNEAQLEKSRLLSDRFSAERPKGSFSTLEIQRTEQGDSAMYLCASSVGGGSEEQFFGPGTRLTVL.